This T cell receptor (beta chain) was obtained from a study of T cell responses to AZD1222 COVID-19 vaccine. The protocol was immunoSEQ multiplex PCR, while the TCRdb copy is restricted to in-frame clones and leaves out a portion. The table includes tens of thousands of clones, approximately 90% detected once. The V gene lost 3 bases and the J gene lost 6 bases, with 15 bases spanning the gap. The CDR3 is 14 amino acids. Germline assignment: CDR1 KGHSH and CDR2 LQKENI. The input for sequencing was peripheral blood, taken 28 days after the second AZD1222 dose. This sequence originates from an adult who received the AZD1222 COVID-19 vaccine. The chain recombines TRBV18 with TRBJ2-7, with D perhaps given as TRBD1 or TRBD2 (5 bases each). The CDR3 loop is CASSPPGTYGEQYF. The CDR3 nucleotides are TGTGCCAGCTCACCGCCGGGGACCTACGGCGAGCAGTACTTC.